The present entry profiles one TCR beta chain with its context. Its antigen is unidentified. The entry originates in a study of immune cell composition in non-small cell lung cancer. Overall study findings and caveats: Tumour-reactive clones were not shown to match dominant in vivo tumour clones. Lung adenocarcinomas had lower top 10 clone scores and clonality than squamous tumours.

Clones were sequenced by immunoSEQ multiplex PCR, and TCRdb holds only the in-frame ones, with some missing. This sample has about 14,000 clones, with around 75% found just once. Template was genomic DNA from frozen, unsorted single-cell suspensions. With V trimmed by 6 bases and J by 1 base, 9 bases remained unmatched. The length of the CDR3 is 15 residues. Per germline, CDR1 SQVTM and CDR2 ANQGSEA. The TCR sequence derives from a human donor with non-small cell lung cancer. The J gene is TRBJ1-1, the V gene TRBV29-1, with 9 bases fitting TRBD1. Material: lung tumor tissue. CDR3 DNA: TGCAGCGTCTTACCGGGACAGGGAAGGAACACTGAAGCTTTCTTT. It translates to CSVLPGQGRNTEAFF.